These 8 T cell receptor beta chains originate from one sample sequenced in a study of blood T cell repertoires in COVID-19. Here immunoSEQ multiplex PCR was the method, and the copy in TCRdb shows in-frame clones only, minus some. The data contain tens of thousands of clones, about four fifths of them singletons. The sample taken for sequencing was peripheral blood. The receptors stem from a woman of 80 years or more with acute or convalescent COVID-19.

Details on this clone: A read error may explain this, as a much larger clone is one base away. The chain is built from TRBV7-6 and TRBJ2-1, with TRBD2 matching over 7 bases. The trim removed 5 bases at V and 0 bases at J, leaving 4 bases unmatched. The CDR3 runs to 15 residues. The germline V gene has CDR1 SGHVS and CDR2 FNYEAQ. The CDR3 DNA reads TGTGCCAGCAGCCTAAGCGGGGCCTCCTACAATGAGCAGTTCTTC. Its translation is CASSLSGASYNEQFF.

This clone is a singleton in its sample. V is TRBV7-3 and J is TRBJ2-5; 8 nucleotides match TRBD2. V was pared by 1 base and J by 4 bases, with 14 bases of the junction left unmatched. This CDR3 comprises 18 residues. Germline loops: CDR1 SGHTA, CDR2 FQGTGA. The CDR3 region is CASSLSHMGLAGGETQYF. In DNA form, the CDR3 reads TGTGCCAGCAGCTTAAGTCATATGGGCCTAGCGGGTGGAGAGACCCAGTACTTC.

The chain joins TRBV9 to TRBJ2-6; D uncertain. The V and J ends lost 7 bases and 0 bases respectively, with 17 bases between them. The CDR3 loop spans 17 amino acids. Per the germline V gene, CDR1 is SGDLS and CDR2 is YYNGEE. The CDR3 sequence: CASSFWAPSSGANVLTF. CDR3 DNA sequence: TGTGCCAGCTCCTTCTGGGCACCCAGCTCTGGGGCCAACGTCCTGACTTTC.

V is TRBV7-9 and J is TRBJ2-7, with 11 bases lining up with TRBD2. Germline V lookup: CDR1 SEHNR, CDR2 FQNEAQ (reference sequence). This CDR3 contains 15 residues. Unmatched junction bases numbered 6, after V lost 5 bases and J lost 3 bases. In nucleotides, the CDR3 is TGTGCCAGCAGCCCGGGACTAGCGGTACTCTACGAGCAGTACTTC. Translated: CASSPGLAVLYEQYF.

This clone was seen only a few times. This chain connects TRBV28 to TRBJ2-7; 8 positions agree with TRBD2. The length of the CDR3 is 13 residues. V trimming: 4 bases; J trimming: 3 bases; junction bases outside the gene matches: 2. The germline gives CDR1 MDHEN, CDR2 SYDVKM. CDR3 residues: CASSSGLDYEQYF. The CDR3 DNA is TGTGCCAGCAGTTCGGGACTAGACTACGAGCAGTACTTC.

This chain links TRBV15 with TRBJ2-7; TRBD2 matches 7 bases. With 5 bases clipped from V and 5 bases from J, the junction kept 27 bases outside the gene matches. This CDR3 comprises 20 residues. Germline assignment: CDR1 LNHNV and CDR2 YYDKDF (reference sequence). CDR3 protein: CATSAPGPAGVRLRSHEQYF. CDR3 DNA: TGTGCCACCAGCGCTCCCGGGCCTGCGGGGGTCCGACTGAGGTCCCACGAGCAGTACTTC.

This rearrangement joins TRBV9 to TRBJ2-5, with TRBD2 matching over 7 bases. The CDR3 consists of 15 residues. Per the germline V gene, CDR1 is SGDLS and CDR2 is YYNGEE. V lost 1 base, J lost 1 base, and 4 bases stayed unmatched. This chain's CDR3 is CASSVSAGSQETQYF. As DNA, the CDR3 is TGTGCCAGCAGCGTATCAGCGGGAAGCCAAGAGACCCAGTACTTC.

The J gene is TRBJ1-5, the V gene TRBV15; perhaps TRBD1 as D (6 bases). The germline V gene has CDR1 LNHNV and CDR2 YYDKDF (reference sequence). V gave up 6 bases and J gave up 0 bases, with 18 bases separating them. This CDR3 region has 17 residues. CDR3 DNA sequence: TGTGCCACCAGTATCAAAGGGGGTAGATATAGCAATCAGCCCCAGCATTTT. Its protein product is CATSIKGGRYSNQPQHF.